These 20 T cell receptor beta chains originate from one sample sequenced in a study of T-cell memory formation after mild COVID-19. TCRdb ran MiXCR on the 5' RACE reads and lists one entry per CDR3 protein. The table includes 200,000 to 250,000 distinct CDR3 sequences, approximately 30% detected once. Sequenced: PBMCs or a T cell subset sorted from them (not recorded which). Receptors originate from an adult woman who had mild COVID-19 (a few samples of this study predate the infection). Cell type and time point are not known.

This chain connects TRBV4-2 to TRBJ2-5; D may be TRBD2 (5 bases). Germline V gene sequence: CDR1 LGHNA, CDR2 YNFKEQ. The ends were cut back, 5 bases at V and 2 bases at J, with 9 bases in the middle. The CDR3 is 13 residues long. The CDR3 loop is CASSSSGQETQYF. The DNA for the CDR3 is TGTGCCAGCAGCTCCAGCGGACAAGAGACCCAGTACTTC.

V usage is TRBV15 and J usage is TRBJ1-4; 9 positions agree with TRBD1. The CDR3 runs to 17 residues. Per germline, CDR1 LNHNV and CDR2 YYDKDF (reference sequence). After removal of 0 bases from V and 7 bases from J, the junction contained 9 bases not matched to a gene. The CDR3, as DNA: TGTGCCACCAGCAGAGAACCCCCGGGACAGGGTCTTGAAAAACTGTTTTTT. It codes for CATSREPPGQGLEKLFF.

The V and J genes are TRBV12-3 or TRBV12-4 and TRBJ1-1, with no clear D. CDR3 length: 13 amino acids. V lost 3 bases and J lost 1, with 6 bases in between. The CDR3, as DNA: TGTGCCAGCAGTTTCGCGCAGAACACTGAAGCTTTCTTT. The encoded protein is CASSFAQNTEAFF.

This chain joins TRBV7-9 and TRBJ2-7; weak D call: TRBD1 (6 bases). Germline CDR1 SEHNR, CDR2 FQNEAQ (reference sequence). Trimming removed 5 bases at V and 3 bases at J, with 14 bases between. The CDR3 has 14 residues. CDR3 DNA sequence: TGTGCCAGCAGCCCTTACGGACAGATCTACGAGCAGTACTTC. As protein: CASSPYGQIYEQYF.

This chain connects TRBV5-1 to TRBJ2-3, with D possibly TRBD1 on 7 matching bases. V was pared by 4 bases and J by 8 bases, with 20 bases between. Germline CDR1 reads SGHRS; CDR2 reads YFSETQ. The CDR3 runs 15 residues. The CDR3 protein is CASSESLSGGSTQYF. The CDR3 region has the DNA TGCGCCAGCAGCGAATCCCTCTCAGGGGGGTCTACGCAGTATTTT.

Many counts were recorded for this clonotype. The CDR3 nucleotides read TGCAGTGCTAGGGAAGGACAGGACTATGGCTACACCTTC. Encoded protein: CSAREGQDYGYTF. V usage is TRBV20-1 and J usage is TRBJ1-2, with 7 bases that match TRBD1. The CDR3 spans 13 residues. CDR1 DFQATT and CDR2 SNEGSKA come from the germline V gene (reference sequence). After removal of 3 bases from V and 3 bases from J, the junction contained 4 bases not matched to a gene.

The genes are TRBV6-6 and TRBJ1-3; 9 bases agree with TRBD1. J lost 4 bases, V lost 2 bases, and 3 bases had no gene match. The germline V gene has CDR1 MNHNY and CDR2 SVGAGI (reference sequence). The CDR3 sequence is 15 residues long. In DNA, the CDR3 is TGTGCCAGCAGTTACGGGACAGGGAACGGAAACACCATATATTTT. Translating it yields CASSYGTGNGNTIYF.

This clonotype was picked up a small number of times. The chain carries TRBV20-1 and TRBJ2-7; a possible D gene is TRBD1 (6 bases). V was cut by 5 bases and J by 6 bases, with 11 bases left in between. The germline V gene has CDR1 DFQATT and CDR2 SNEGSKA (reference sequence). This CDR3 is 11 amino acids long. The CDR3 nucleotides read TGCAGTGCTCCCCAGGGGCGCGAGCAGTACTTC. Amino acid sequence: CSAPQGREQYF.

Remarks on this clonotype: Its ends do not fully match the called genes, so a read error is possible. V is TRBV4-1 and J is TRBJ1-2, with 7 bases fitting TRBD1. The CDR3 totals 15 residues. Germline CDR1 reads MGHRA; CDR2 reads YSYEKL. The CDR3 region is CASSPRGGGGYGYTF. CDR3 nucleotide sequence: TGCGCCAGCAGCCCGAGGGGAGGGGGCGGTTATGGCTACACATTC.

CDR3 in amino acids: CASSSNRGPTNEKLFF. The CDR3 bases are TGCGCCAGCAGCTCAAACAGGGGTCCAACTAATGAAAAACTGTTTTTT. The chain has TRBV5-1 and TRBJ1-4, with 7 nucleotides matching TRBD1. Germline V gene lookup returns CDR1 SGHRS and CDR2 YFSETQ. CDR3 length: 16 amino acids. The trim removed 3 bases at V and 0 bases at J, leaving 5 bases unmatched.

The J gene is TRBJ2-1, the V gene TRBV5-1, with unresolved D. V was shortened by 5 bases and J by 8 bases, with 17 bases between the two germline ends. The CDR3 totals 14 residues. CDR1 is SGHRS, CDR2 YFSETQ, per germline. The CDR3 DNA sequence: TGCGCCAGCAGTTTTAGCTCGAGATACGATGAGCAGTTCTTC. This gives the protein CASSFSSRYDEQFF.

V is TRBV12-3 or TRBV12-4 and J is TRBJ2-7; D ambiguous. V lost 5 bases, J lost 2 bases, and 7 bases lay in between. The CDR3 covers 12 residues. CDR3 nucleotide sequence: TGTGCCAGCAGTCCCAACACCTACGAGCAGTACTTC. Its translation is CASSPNTYEQYF.

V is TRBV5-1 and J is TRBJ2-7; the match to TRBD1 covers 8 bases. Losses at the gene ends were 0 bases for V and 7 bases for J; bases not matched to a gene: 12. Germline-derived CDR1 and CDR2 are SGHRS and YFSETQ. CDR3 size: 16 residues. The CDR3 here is CASSLAVGQGRVEQYF. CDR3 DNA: TGCGCCAGCAGCTTGGCCGTCGGACAGGGAAGGGTGGAGCAGTACTTC.

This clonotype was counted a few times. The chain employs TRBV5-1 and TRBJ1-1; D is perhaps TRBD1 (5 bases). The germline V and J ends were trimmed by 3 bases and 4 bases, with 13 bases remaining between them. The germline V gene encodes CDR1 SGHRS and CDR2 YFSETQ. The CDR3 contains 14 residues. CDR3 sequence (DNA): TGCGCCAGCAGCTCAGGCGGGGCAGGCACTGAAGCTTTCTTT. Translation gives CASSSGGAGTEAFF.

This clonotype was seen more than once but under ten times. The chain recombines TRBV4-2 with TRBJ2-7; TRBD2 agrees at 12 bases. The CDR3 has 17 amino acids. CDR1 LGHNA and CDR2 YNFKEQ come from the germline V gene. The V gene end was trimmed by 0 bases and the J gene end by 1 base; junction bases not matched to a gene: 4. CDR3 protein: CASSQDLLAGGSYEQYF. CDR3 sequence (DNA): TGTGCCAGCAGCCAAGATTTACTAGCGGGAGGATCCTACGAGCAGTACTTC.

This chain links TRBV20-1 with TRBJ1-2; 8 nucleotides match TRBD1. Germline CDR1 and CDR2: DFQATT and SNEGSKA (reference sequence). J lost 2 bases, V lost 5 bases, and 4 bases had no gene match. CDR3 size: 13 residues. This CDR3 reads CSAETGVNYGYTF. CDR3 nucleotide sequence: TGCAGTGCTGAGACAGGGGTAAACTATGGCTACACCTTC.

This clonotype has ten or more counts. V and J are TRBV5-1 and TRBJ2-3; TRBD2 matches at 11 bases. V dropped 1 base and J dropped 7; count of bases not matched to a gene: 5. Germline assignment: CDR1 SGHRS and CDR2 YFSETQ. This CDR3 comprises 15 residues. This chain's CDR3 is CASSLTSGGINTQYF. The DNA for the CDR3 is TGCGCCAGCAGCTTGACTAGCGGGGGTATAAATACGCAGTATTTT.

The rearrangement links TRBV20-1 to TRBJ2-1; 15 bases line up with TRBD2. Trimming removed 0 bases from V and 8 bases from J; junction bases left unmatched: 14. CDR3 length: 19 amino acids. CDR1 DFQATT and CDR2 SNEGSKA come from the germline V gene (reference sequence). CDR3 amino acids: CSARDPGTSGRHLGDEQFF. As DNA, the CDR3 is TGCAGTGCTAGAGATCCTGGGACTAGCGGGAGGCACCTCGGGGATGAGCAGTTCTTC.

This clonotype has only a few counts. CDR3: CATSRDRQGHPYF. The DNA for the CDR3 is TGTGCCACCAGCAGAGATAGACAGGGACACCCGTATTTT. The chain has TRBV15 and TRBJ2-3; 7 positions agree with TRBD1. The germline V gene has CDR1 LNHNV and CDR2 YYDKDF (reference sequence). V was pared by 0 bases and J by 14 bases, with 8 bases of the junction left unmatched. There are 13 residues in the CDR3.

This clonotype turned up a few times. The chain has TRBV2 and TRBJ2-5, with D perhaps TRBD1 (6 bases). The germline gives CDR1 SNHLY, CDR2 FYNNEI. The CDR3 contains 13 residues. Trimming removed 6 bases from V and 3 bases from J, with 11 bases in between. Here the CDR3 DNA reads TGTGCCAGCAGCTTTGGACAGAAAGAGACCCAGTACTTC. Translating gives CASSFGQKETQYF.